The 9 T cell receptor beta chains given below trace back to one sample, sequenced in a study of CD8+ T cells in alopecia areata. RNA, once extracted, was reverse transcribed into cDNA for use as the sequencing template. The table came from immunoSEQ multiplex PCR; TCRdb's copy has only in-frame clones and leaves some out. This sample has 90,000 to 100,000 clones, with roughly two thirds found just once. Sample treatment: oral pan-JAK inhibitor, 5-10 mg twice daily. The sequences come from CD8+ T cells sorted from blood, collected at week 4, from a patient treated with tofacitinib. Every receptor here comes from a human donor with alopecia areata.

This clone occurred a few times. The V call is TRBV4-1, the J call TRBJ2-7; 9 positions match TRBD2. Trimming at V came to 0 bases and at J to 5 bases, leaving 11 bases not matched to a gene. Germline assignment: CDR1 MGHRA and CDR2 YSYEKL. The CDR3 runs to 17 residues. CDR3 protein: CASSQEPSGMFGNEQYF. CDR3 nucleotide sequence: TGCGCCAGCAGCCAAGAGCCTAGCGGGATGTTTGGCAACGAGCAGTACTTC.

J is TRBJ1-6 and V is TRBV10-3; unclear D gene. CDR1 and CDR2 (germline): ENHRY, SYGVKD. The V end lost 0 bases, the J end lost 10 bases, and 13 bases lay between the germline ends. This CDR3 spans 15 amino acids. DNA of the CDR3: TGTGCCATCAGTGAGTCCCCCGGGATTGACTCACCCCTCCACTTT. Translated: CAISESPGIDSPLHF.

The CDR3 reads CASSLLAGGSYEQYF. The CDR3 bases are TGCGCCAGCAGCCTACTAGCGGGAGGCTCCTACGAGCAGTACTTC. The chain links TRBV4-1 to TRBJ2-7, with TRBD2 identical over 12 bases. Unmatched junction bases numbered 1, after V lost 4 bases and J lost 0 bases. CDR1 is MGHRA and CDR2 is YSYEKL in the germline V gene. CDR3 length equals 15 residues.

The gene calls are TRBV29-1 and TRBJ1-1, with unresolved D. Germline lookup yields CDR1 SQVTM and CDR2 ANQGSEA. The CDR3 totals 10 residues. The CDR3: CTTRSTEAFF. The CDR3 DNA reads as TGCACAACAAGGAGCACTGAAGCTTTCTTT.

The chain employs TRBV30 and TRBJ2-1, with 9 bases aligning to TRBD2. Germline V gene sequence: CDR1 GTSNPN, CDR2 SVGIG (reference sequence). The CDR3 is 17 residues long. V dropped 0 bases and J dropped 0; count of bases not matched to a gene: 6. The CDR3 loop reads CAWSVRTSVSSYNEQFF. The CDR3 DNA sequence: TGTGCCTGGAGTGTACGGACTAGCGTAAGCTCCTACAATGAGCAGTTCTTC.

This clone was seen just once. The chain couples TRBV7-2 to TRBJ1-3, with 7 nucleotides matching TRBD1. Losses at the gene ends were 5 bases for V and 4 bases for J; bases not matched to a gene: 8. Looked up from germline, CDR1 is SGHTA and CDR2 is FQGNSA. The CDR3 is made up of 15 amino acids. In DNA, the CDR3 is TGTGCCAGCAGCCCAAGACAGGGAACAGGAAACACCATATATTTT. Translating gives CASSPRQGTGNTIYF.

The chain recombines TRBV7-8 with TRBJ2-7; TRBD1 matches at 7 bases. Germline CDR1 reads SGHVS; CDR2 reads FQNEAQ. The CDR3 runs 15 residues. The ends lost 4 bases at V and 2 bases at J; junction bases unmatched: 8. CDR3 protein: CASSSDPGTAYEQYF. In nucleotides, the CDR3 is TGTGCCAGCAGCTCCGATCCCGGGACAGCCTACGAGCAGTACTTC. The entire variable domain, with the rest obtained from reference TRBV7-8 and TRBJ2-7, is as follows: GAGVSQSPRYKVAKRGQDVALRCDPISGHVSLFWYQQALGQGPEFLTYFQNEAQLDKSGLPSDRFFAERPEGSVSTLKIQRTQQEDSAVYLCASSSDPGTAYEQYFGPGTRLTVT.

This clone was seen only a few times. The V call is TRBV10-3, the J call TRBJ1-2; possibly TRBD1 for D (5 bases). The CDR3 spans 13 residues. Deletions cut 3 bases from V and 3 bases from J, with 8 bases between. From germline, CDR1 is ENHRY and CDR2 SYGVKD. CDR3 sequence reads: CAISDLGDYGYTF. The CDR3 nucleotides are TGTGCCATCAGTGATCTGGGGGACTATGGCTACACCTTC.

Worth noting for this clone: The identical CDR3 is also encoded by other nucleotide sequences in the sample. CDR3 residues: CASRGNTEAFF. The CDR3 bases are TGTGCCAGCCGGGGGAACACTGAAGCTTTCTTT. J is TRBJ1-1 and V is TRBV7-9; D is undetermined. This CDR3 has 11 residues. In germline, CDR1 is SEHNR, CDR2 FQNEAQ (reference sequence). Trimming pared 8 bases from V and 1 base from J, leaving 5 bases between.